The present TCR beta chain was sequenced within a study of blood T cell repertoires in COVID-19. In the source study's methods: Amplification from reference gene primers served as the basis for estimated nucleated cell counts. Clones were sequenced by immunoSEQ multiplex PCR, and TCRdb holds only the in-frame ones, with some missing. That table gives V, J and clone size, and the DNA gave D and trimming. The sample has a few hundred thousand clones, 85% seen once. The receptor was isolated from a woman aged 18-29 years with acute or convalescent COVID-19. Sequencing used peripheral blood.

As DNA, the CDR3 is TGTGCCAGCAGTCGTACGGAGCTCCAAGAGACCCAGTACTTC. Protein sequence: CASSRTELQETQYF. The chain has TRBV27 and TRBJ2-5; D gene uncertain. The V and J ends lost 5 bases and 1 base respectively, with 11 bases between them. The length of the CDR3 is 14 residues. Germline CDR1 reads MNHEY; CDR2 reads SMNVEV (reference sequence).